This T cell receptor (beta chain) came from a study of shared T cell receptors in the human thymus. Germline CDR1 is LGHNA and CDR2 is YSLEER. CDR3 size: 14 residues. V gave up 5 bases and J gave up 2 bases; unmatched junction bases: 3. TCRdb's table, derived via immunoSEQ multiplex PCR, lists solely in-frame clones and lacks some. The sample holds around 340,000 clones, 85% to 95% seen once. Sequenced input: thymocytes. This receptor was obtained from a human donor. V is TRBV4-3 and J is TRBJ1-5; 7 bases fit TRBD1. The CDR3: CASSDRVGNQPQHF. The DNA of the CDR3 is TGCGCCAGCAGCGACAGGGTGGGCAATCAGCCCCAGCATTTT.